Listed here are 28 T cell receptor beta chains from one sample, sequenced in a study of blood T cells in healthy people across ages. Next came a second PCR, run for about 7 to 12 cycles, which used a sample-barcoded 5' primer along with a J-beta primer mix. TCRdb recomputed calls from the 5' RACE reads with MiXCR, one row per CDR3 protein. The repertoire includes approximately 900,000 distinct CDR3 sequences, around 29% of them detected once, and about 9.4% sits in the top ten. These same records also appear under a second study, on T cells of mothers and their children.

Sequenced sample: blood. The source of these receptors is a woman in her thirties or forties in good health.

The V and J genes are TRBV11-2 and TRBJ2-5; D is unclear. The germline gives CDR1 SGHAT, CDR2 FQNNGV. V was clipped by 2 bases and J by 1 base, with 14 bases between them. The CDR3 extends over 16 amino acids. CDR3 coding DNA: TGTGCCAGCAGCTTACGCCCCGGAAGAGCCCAAGAGACCCAGTACTTC. It specifies CASSLRPGRAQETQYF.

Note on this clonotype: The junction does not match germline at one end; this may be a read error. The chain combines TRBV2 with TRBJ2-5; 7 bases agree with TRBD1. CDR1 and CDR2 from the germline V gene are SNHLY and FYNNEI. This CDR3 has 13 amino acids. CDR3 amino acids: CAGSDRVAETQYF. CDR3 in DNA: TGTGCCGGCAGTGACAGGGTTGCGGAGACCCAGTACTTC.

This clonotype was observed at least ten times. The chain is built from TRBV5-1 and TRBJ1-4; 7 bases line up with TRBD1. The germline CDR1 and CDR2 sequences are SGHRS and YFSETQ. Unmatched junction bases numbered 6, after V lost 3 bases and J lost 4 bases. This CDR3 has 15 amino acids. The CDR3 DNA sequence: TGCGCCAGCAGCTGGGGGACAGTTAATAATGAAAAACTGTTTTTT. Its protein is CASSWGTVNNEKLFF.

This clonotype showed up many times. The genes are TRBV18 and TRBJ2-3; maybe TRBD2 (6 bases). CDR1 is KGHSH, CDR2 LQKENI, per germline. This CDR3 is 14 amino acids long. Trimming removed 8 bases from V and 0 bases from J, with 12 bases in between. CDR3 DNA: TGTGCCAGCAGCCCGAGCGGGAGCACAGATACGCAGTATTTT. Residues: CASSPSGSTDTQYF.

With regard to this clonotype: A much larger clone differs from this one at a single base, so this may be a read error. V usage is TRBV12-3 or TRBV12-4 and J usage is TRBJ2-5; perhaps TRBD1 as D (6 bases). The J call could be wrong; TRBJ2-7 is a better fit for the DNA end. This CDR3 comprises 14 residues. Written as DNA, the CDR3 is TGTGCCAGCATCCCCAGGGGATACTGCGGCGAGCAGTACTTC. This gives the protein CASIPRGYCGEQYF.

The chain links TRBV6-1 to TRBJ1-1; D may be TRBD1 (6 bases). This CDR3 spans 15 amino acids. The V end was cut by 7 bases, the J end by 3 bases, with 18 bases between. Germline V gene sequence: CDR1 MNHNS, CDR2 SASEGT. The CDR3 region has the DNA TGTGCCAGCAATCCTGACAGGTATGATTACACTGAAGCTTTCTTT. It yields the protein CASNPDRYDYTEAFF.

The chain employs TRBV7-2 and TRBJ1-1; 7 bases line up with TRBD1. Germline CDR1 is SGHTA and CDR2 is FQGNSA. The CDR3 consists of 16 residues. Unmatched junction bases numbered 11, after V lost 5 bases and J lost 2 bases. Here the CDR3 DNA reads TGTGCCAGCAGCCGGCGGGGGACAGCAAGTAACACTGAAGCTTTCTTT. Translating it yields CASSRRGTASNTEAFF.

Of note for this clonotype: One base away lies a much larger clone, so this may be a sequencing read error. The CDR3 ends on some other residue instead of the conserved phenylalanine or tryptophan, so this is likely a read error. The rearrangement joins TRBV9 to TRBJ2-4; 11 bases line up with TRBD2. The end of the DNA is better explained by TRBJ2-7, so the J call may be wrong. Germline-derived CDR1 and CDR2 are SGDLS and YYNGEE. The CDR3 extends over 14 amino acids. The CDR3 coding sequence is TGTGCCAGCAGCGCGCTAGCGGGGGGAAACGAGCAGTACTGC. This encodes CASSALAGGNEQYC.

The chain is built from TRBV10-3 and TRBJ1-4; D gene uncertain. This CDR3 is 12 amino acids long. Germline lookup yields CDR1 ENHRY and CDR2 SYGVKD. Between the trimmed V and J ends, which lost 1 base and 7 bases, there was a span of 4 bases. CDR3 DNA sequence: TGTGCCATCAGTGAGTGGGGTGAAAAACTGTTTTTT. Translation: CAISEWGEKLFF.

The chain is built from TRBV4-3 and TRBJ1-2; D uncertain. Trimming pared 0 bases from V and 2 bases from J, leaving 7 bases between. Germline V lookup: CDR1 LGHNA, CDR2 YSLEER. The CDR3 has 14 amino acids. DNA of the CDR3: TGCGCCAGCAGCCAAGAAAGGTCCAACTATGGCTACACCTTC. Amino acid sequence: CASSQERSNYGYTF.

V gene TRBV2 combines with J gene TRBJ2-5; either TRBD1 or TRBD2 may supply D (5 bases each). Trimming removed 6 bases from V and 11 bases from J, with 16 bases in between. The germline CDR1 and CDR2 sequences are SNHLY and FYNNEI. The CDR3 consists of 12 residues. As DNA, the CDR3 is TGTGCCAGCAGCCTCGAGGGGAAGAATCAGTACTTC. Protein product: CASSLEGKNQYF.

With respect to this clonotype: A single base separates this from a much larger clone, so it may be a read error. The chain joins TRBV5-1 to TRBJ2-5; possible D gene TRBD2, 6 bases. Germline values: CDR1 SGHRS, CDR2 YFSETQ. This CDR3 has 13 amino acids. CDR3 in DNA: TGCGCCAGCAATAGGGACTTCCAAGAGGCCCAGTACTTC. Amino acid sequence: CASNRDFQEAQYF.

This clonotype was seen at least ten times. The rearrangement joins TRBV27 to TRBJ1-1; D remains ambiguous. The CDR3 length is 13 residues. The germline V and J ends were trimmed by 2 bases and 5 bases, with 9 bases remaining between them. CDR1 and CDR2 from the germline V gene are MNHEY and SMNVEV (reference sequence). The CDR3 spells CASSLLARTEAFF. The DNA for the CDR3 is TGTGCCAGCAGTTTACTGGCACGAACTGAAGCTTTCTTT.

This chain uses TRBV2 with TRBJ2-4; TRBD1 is a possible D gene (6 bases). This CDR3 contains 16 residues. Germline V gene sequence: CDR1 SNHLY, CDR2 FYNNEI. V was cut by 9 bases and J by 13 bases, with 31 bases left in between. This CDR3 is CASFFPGHRQSYEQYF. DNA of the CDR3: TGTGCCAGTTTTTTTCCGGGACACCGTCAATCCTATGAGCAGTACTTC.

This clonotype was detected ten times or more. The rearrangement joins TRBV7-9 to TRBJ2-1; D unresolved. CDR3 length: 14 amino acids. Trimming shortened V by 4 bases and J by 0 bases, and 7 bases separated the two germline ends. CDR1 is SEHNR, CDR2 FQNEAQ, per germline (reference sequence). Here the CDR3 DNA reads TGTGCCAGCAGCTACCTGGACTCCTACAATGAGCAGTTCTTC. Translation gives CASSYLDSYNEQFF.

This clonotype was seen only a few times. The V call is TRBV4-1, the J call TRBJ1-2; D gene uncertain. Germline V CDR1 and CDR2: MGHRA, YSYEKL. The V end lost 4 bases, the J end lost 4 bases, and 13 bases lay between the germline ends. This CDR3 region has 14 residues. The CDR3 region has the DNA TGCGCCAGCAGCCTTCAGGAAGAAGGCTATGGCTACACCTTC. Amino acids: CASSLQEEGYGYTF.

V is TRBV5-1 and J is TRBJ2-5; no firm D call. The germline V gene encodes CDR1 SGHRS and CDR2 YFSETQ. The CDR3 sequence is 15 residues long. V gave up 0 bases and J gave up 0 bases, with 9 bases separating them. The CDR3 here is CASSLGGRYQETQYF. The CDR3 DNA reads as TGCGCCAGCAGCTTGGGAGGCCGGTACCAAGAGACCCAGTACTTC.

Note on this clonotype: Since a much larger clone is just one base distant, this may be a read error. The chain employs TRBV15 and TRBJ2-4, with TRBD1 as a possible D gene (6 bases). The J call could be wrong; TRBJ2-7 is a better fit for the DNA end. The CDR3 is made up of 13 amino acids. From germline, CDR1 is LNHNV and CDR2 YYDKDF (reference sequence). Here the CDR3 reads CAAASGDTYEQYF. As DNA, the CDR3 is TGTGCCGCCGCTTCAGGGGACACCTACGAGCAGTACTTC.

This clonotype was recorded a few times. The chain is built from TRBV5-1 and TRBJ2-1, with TRBD2 identical over 8 bases. The J call may be wrong; the DNA end is better matched by TRBJ2-7. This CDR3 comprises 17 residues. Looked up from germline, CDR1 is SGHRS and CDR2 is YFSETQ. In DNA, the CDR3 is TGCGCCAGCAGCCTGGGACTAGTGGGCTCTCTCTACAATGAGCAGTACTTC. It encodes CASSLGLVGSLYNEQYF.

The chain employs TRBV12-3 or TRBV12-4 and TRBJ2-2; 11 nucleotides line up with TRBD2. V shed 7 bases and J 4 bases; nucleotides not matched to a gene: 8. The CDR3 contains 16 residues. The CDR3 DNA sequence: TGTGCCAGCACCCCCATCCTAGCGGGGGGCACCGGGGAGCTGTTTTTT. Translated, it gives CASTPILAGGTGELFF.

This clonotype was detected many times. This chain uses TRBV7-9 with TRBJ2-5, with D possibly being TRBD1 (5 bases). Trimming removed 5 bases at V and 10 bases at J, with 14 bases between. This CDR3 has 12 amino acids. Germline CDR1 SEHNR, CDR2 FQNEAQ (reference sequence). CDR3 bases: TGTGCCAGCAGCCTCTTGGGGCTTGACCAGTACTTC. Its translation is CASSLLGLDQYF.

This clonotype was detected a few times. The chain is built from TRBV20-1 and TRBJ2-7, with D tentatively TRBD1 (5 bases). The CDR3 consists of 12 residues. V lost 4 bases and J lost 2, with 9 bases in between. Germline V CDR1 and CDR2: DFQATT, SNEGSKA (reference sequence). CDR3: CSAKDSPYEQYF. DNA for the CDR3: TGCAGTGCTAAAGACAGCCCCTACGAGCAGTACTTC.

For the CDR3, the DNA is TGCAGTGCTAGACTAGCGGGGGCCACAACCGGGGAGCTGTTTTTT. The encoded protein is CSARLAGATTGELFF. V usage is TRBV20-1 and J usage is TRBJ2-2, with 10 bases aligning to TRBD2. From germline, CDR1 is DFQATT and CDR2 SNEGSKA (reference sequence). CDR3 size: 15 residues. V shed 2 bases, J shed 5 bases, and the junction held 5 bases outside the gene matches.

This clonotype appeared a few times. The DNA of the CDR3 is TGTGCCAGCAGTGAAGCGGCAGGGGCCCGCGAAGACGAGCAGTACTTC. Translated: CASSEAAGAREDEQYF. J is TRBJ2-7 and V is TRBV2, with TRBD1 as a possible D gene (6 bases). The CDR3 spans 16 residues. Trimming shortened V by 0 bases and J by 5 bases, and 17 bases separated the two germline ends. The germline gives CDR1 SNHLY, CDR2 FYNNEI.

This clonotype was seen only a few times. V is TRBV28 and J is TRBJ2-7, with 7 positions matching TRBD1. The V gene's germline CDR1 is MDHEN and CDR2 SYDVKM. V shed 7 bases and J 2 bases; nucleotides not matched to a gene: 5. The CDR3 is made up of 13 amino acids. CDR3 residues: CASKQQGTYEQYF. CDR3 DNA: TGTGCCAGCAAACAACAGGGGACCTACGAGCAGTACTTC.

Turning to this clonotype: A much larger clonotype is one base distant, so this may be a read error. The gene calls are TRBV20-1 and TRBJ2-5; D perhaps matches TRBD1 (6 bases). Germline CDR1 DFQATT, CDR2 SNEGSKA (reference sequence). The V end was cut by 5 bases, the J end by 2 bases, with 15 bases between. There are 14 residues in the CDR3. CDR3 DNA: TGCAGTGCTCCGACAGGATTGAGACAAGAGACCCAGTACTTC. Its translation is CSAPTGLRQETQYF.

As concerns this clonotype: This may be a read error, as it is one base from a much larger clone. The V and J genes are TRBV6-1 and TRBJ2-1; D is perhaps TRBD2 (6 bases). CDR1 and CDR2 from the germline V gene are MNHNS and SASEGT. The CDR3 length is 15 residues. V shed 3 bases and J shed 10 bases, with 19 bases lying between them. The CDR3 reads CASSDPSESSYEQFF. In DNA form, the CDR3 reads TGTGCCAGCAGTGATCCTAGCGAGAGCTCCTACGAGCAGTTCTTC.

This clonotype was picked up a small number of times. The chain uses TRBV29-1 and TRBJ1-2; 9 nucleotides agree with TRBD1. V was pared by 4 bases and J by 1 base, with 4 bases of the junction left unmatched. CDR1 and CDR2 (germline): SQVTM, ANQGSEA. The CDR3 extends over 14 amino acids. CDR3 bases: TGCAGCGTTGGATGGACAGGGGATAACTATGGCTACACCTTC. Residues: CSVGWTGDNYGYTF.